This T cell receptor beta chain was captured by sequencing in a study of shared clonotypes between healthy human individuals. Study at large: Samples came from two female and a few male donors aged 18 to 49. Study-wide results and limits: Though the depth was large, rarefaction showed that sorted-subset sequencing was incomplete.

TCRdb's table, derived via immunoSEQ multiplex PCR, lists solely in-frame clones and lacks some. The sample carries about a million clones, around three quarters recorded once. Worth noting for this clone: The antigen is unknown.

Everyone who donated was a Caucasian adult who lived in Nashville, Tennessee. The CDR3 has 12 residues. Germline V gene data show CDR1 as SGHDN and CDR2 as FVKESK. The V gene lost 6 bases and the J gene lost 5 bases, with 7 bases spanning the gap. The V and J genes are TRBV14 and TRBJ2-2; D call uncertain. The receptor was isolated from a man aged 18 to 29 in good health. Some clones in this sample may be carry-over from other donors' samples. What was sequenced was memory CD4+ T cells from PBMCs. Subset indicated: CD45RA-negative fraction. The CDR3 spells CASRAYTGELFF. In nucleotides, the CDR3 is TGTGCCAGCAGGGCGTATACCGGGGAGCTGTTTTTT.